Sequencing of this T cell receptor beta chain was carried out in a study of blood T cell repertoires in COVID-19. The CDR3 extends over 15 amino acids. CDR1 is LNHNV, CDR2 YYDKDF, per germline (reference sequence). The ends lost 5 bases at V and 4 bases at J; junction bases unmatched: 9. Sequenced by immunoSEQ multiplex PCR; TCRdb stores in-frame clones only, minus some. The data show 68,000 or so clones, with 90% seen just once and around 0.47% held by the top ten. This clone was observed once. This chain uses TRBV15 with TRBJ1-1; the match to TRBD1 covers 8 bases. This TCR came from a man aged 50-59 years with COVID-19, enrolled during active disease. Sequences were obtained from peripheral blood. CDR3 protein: CATSPTGGFGTEAFF. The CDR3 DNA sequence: TGTGCCACCAGCCCCACAGGGGGATTCGGCACTGAAGCTTTCTTT.